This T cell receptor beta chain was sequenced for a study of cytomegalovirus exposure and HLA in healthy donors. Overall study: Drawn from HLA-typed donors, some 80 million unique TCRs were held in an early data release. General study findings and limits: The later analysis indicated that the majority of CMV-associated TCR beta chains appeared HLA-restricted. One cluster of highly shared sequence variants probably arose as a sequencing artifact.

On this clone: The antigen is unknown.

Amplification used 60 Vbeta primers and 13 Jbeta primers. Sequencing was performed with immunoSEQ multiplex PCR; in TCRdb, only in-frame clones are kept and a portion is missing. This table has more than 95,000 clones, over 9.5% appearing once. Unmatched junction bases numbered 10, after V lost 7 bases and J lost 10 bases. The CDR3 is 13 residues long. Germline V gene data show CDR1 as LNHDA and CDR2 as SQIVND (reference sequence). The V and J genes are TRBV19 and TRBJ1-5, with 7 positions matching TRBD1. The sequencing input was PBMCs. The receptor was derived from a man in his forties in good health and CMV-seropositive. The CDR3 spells CASTRQGVQPQHF. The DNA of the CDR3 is TGTGCCAGTACCCGACAGGGCGTTCAACCCCAGCATTTT.